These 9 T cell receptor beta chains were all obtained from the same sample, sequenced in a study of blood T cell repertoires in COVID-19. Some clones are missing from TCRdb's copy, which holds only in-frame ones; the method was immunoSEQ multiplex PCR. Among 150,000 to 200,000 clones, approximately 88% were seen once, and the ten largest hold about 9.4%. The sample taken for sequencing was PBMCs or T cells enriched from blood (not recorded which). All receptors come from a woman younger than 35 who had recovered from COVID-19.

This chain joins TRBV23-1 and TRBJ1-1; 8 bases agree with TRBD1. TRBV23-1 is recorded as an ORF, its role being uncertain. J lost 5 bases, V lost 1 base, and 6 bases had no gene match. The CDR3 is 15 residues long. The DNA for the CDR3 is TGCGCCAGCAGTCAATACAGGGGGGTTTTAACTGAAGCTTTCTTT. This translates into CASSQYRGVLTEAFF.

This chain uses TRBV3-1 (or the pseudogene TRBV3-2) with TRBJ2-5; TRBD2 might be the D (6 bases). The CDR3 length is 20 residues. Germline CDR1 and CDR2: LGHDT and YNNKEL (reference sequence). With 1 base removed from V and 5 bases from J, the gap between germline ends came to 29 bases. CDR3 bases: TGTGCCAGCAGCCAAGCCCTCGGGACTCCGACGGGAATACGGGCGGAGACCCAGTACTTC. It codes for CASSQALGTPTGIRAETQYF.

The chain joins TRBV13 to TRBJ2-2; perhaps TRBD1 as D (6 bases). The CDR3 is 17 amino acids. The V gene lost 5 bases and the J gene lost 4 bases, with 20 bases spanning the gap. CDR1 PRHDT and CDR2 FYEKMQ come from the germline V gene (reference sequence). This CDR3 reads CASSPATQGIGTGELFF. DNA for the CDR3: TGTGCCAGCAGCCCTGCGACACAGGGAATTGGCACCGGGGAGCTGTTTTTT.

CDR3 in amino acids: CATSDWGTVDGYTF. In nucleotides, the CDR3 is TGTGCCACCAGTGATTGGGGGACAGTTGATGGCTACACCTTC. V usage is TRBV24-1 and J usage is TRBJ1-2, with TRBD1 matching over 7 bases. The CDR3 length is 14 residues. Germline CDR1 reads KGHDR; CDR2 reads SFDVKD. V gave up 2 bases and J gave up 6 bases; unmatched junction bases: 5.

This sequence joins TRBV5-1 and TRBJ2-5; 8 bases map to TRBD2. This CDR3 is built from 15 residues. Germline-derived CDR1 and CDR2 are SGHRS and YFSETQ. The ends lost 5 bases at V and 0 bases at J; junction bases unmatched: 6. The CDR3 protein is CASRETSGYQETQYF. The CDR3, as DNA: TGCGCCAGCAGGGAAACTAGCGGCTACCAAGAGACCCAGTACTTC.

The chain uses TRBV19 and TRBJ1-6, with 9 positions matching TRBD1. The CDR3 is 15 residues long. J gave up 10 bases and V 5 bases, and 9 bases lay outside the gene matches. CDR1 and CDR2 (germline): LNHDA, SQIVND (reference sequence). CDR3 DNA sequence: TGTGCCAGTAGTGCGGGACAGGGAGGCCGGTCACCCCTCCACTTT. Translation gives CASSAGQGGRSPLHF. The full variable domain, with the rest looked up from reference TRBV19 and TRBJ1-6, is DGGITQSPKYLFRKEGQNVTLSCEQNLNHDAMYWYRQDPGQGLRLIYYSQIVNDFQKGDIAEGYSVSREKKESFPLTVTSAQKNPTAFYLCASSAGQGGRSPLHFGNGTRLTVT.

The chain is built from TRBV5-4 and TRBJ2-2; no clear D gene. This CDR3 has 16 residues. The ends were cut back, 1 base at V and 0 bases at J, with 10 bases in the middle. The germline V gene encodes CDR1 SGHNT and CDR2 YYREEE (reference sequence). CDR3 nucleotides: TGTGCCAGCAGCTTGCTTGCAGTTACGAACACCGGGGAGCTGTTTTTT. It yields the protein CASSLLAVTNTGELFF.

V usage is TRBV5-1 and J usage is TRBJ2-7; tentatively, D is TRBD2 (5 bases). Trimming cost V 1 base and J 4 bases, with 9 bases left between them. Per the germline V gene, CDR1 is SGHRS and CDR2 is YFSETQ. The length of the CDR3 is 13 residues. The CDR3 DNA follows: TGCGCCAGCAGCTTGACTAGGTGGTACGAGCAGTACTTC. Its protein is CASSLTRWYEQYF.

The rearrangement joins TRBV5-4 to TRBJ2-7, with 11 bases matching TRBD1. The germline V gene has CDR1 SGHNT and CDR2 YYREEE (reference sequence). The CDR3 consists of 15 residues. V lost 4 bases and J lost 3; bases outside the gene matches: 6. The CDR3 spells CASSLDRGLVYEQYF. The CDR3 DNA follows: TGTGCCAGCAGCCTGGACAGGGGGCTCGTCTACGAGCAGTACTTC.